The 26 T cell receptor beta chains below were found in one sample sequenced in a study of shared clonotypes between healthy human individuals. Here immunoSEQ multiplex PCR was the method, and the copy in TCRdb shows in-frame clones only, minus some. The sample yields roughly 2.4 million clones, roughly 95% seen once. Sequenced sample: naive CD4+ T cells sorted from blood. Subset denoted: CD45RA+ positively selected. These receptors all stem from a man younger than 30 in good health.

The chain joins TRBV19 to TRBJ2-7, with TRBD2 identical over 7 bases. CDR3 length: 16 residues. CDR1 and CDR2 (germline): LNHDA, SQIVND (reference sequence). V was clipped by 3 bases and J by 5 bases; unmatched bases: 13. The CDR3 sequence: CASSIFSAGDSHEQYF. The CDR3 DNA is TGTGCCAGTAGTATCTTCTCCGCGGGAGATTCGCACGAGCAGTACTTC.

The rearrangement joins TRBV6-5 to TRBJ2-1, with D perhaps TRBD2 (6 bases). Germline V lookup: CDR1 MNHEY, CDR2 SVGAGI. V was trimmed by 5 bases and J by 9 bases, leaving 20 bases between them. The CDR3 is made up of 15 amino acids. The CDR3 DNA reads as TGTGCCAGCAGTAACCGGGACTTGTTTGGAAGTGAGCAGTTCTTC. Amino acid sequence: CASSNRDLFGSEQFF.

The chain employs TRBV5-4 and TRBJ2-1; unclear D gene. Per germline, CDR1 SGHNT and CDR2 YYREEE (reference sequence). The V end was cut by 1 base, the J end by 0 bases, with 5 bases between. This CDR3 contains 14 residues. The CDR3 here is CASSLSSSYNEQFF. The CDR3 nucleotides are TGTGCCAGCAGCTTGTCGAGCTCCTACAATGAGCAGTTCTTC.

As for this clone: Distinct nucleotide sequences in the sample also encode this CDR3. The gene calls are TRBV6-1 and TRBJ1-5; 7 nucleotides agree with TRBD1. J was trimmed by 7 bases and V by 4 bases; bases with no gene match: 4. The CDR3 extends over 13 amino acids. CDR1 is MNHNS, CDR2 SASEGT, per germline. The CDR3 bases are TGTGCCAGCAGTGCACAGGGGTCGCAGCCCCAGCATTTT. As protein: CASSAQGSQPQHF.

The rearrangement links TRBV6-5 to TRBJ2-4, with D tentatively TRBD1 or TRBD2 (5 bases each). Germline CDR1 MNHEY, CDR2 SVGAGI. The CDR3 runs to 14 residues. The V and J ends lost 7 bases and 9 bases respectively, with 19 bases between them. The CDR3 nucleotides read TGTGCCAGCAACCCAGGTCCAGGGACGGGCATTCAGTACTTC. Its protein product is CASNPGPGTGIQYF.

The J gene is TRBJ2-7, the V gene TRBV10-3; unclear D gene. V shed 6 bases and J shed 0 bases, with 6 bases lying between them. Germline loops: CDR1 ENHRY, CDR2 SYGVKD. The CDR3 is made up of 12 amino acids. As DNA, the CDR3 is TGTGCCATCAGCTCCCGCTCCTACGAGCAGTACTTC. As protein: CAISSRSYEQYF.

The V and J genes are TRBV5-5 and TRBJ1-6, with D unclear. This CDR3 has 15 amino acids. Trimming removed 0 bases from V and 10 bases from J, with 14 bases in between. Germline-derived CDR1 and CDR2 are SGHKS and YYEKEE (reference sequence). CDR3 in amino acids: CASSLASWGNSPLHF. The DNA of the CDR3 is TGTGCCAGCAGCTTGGCCTCATGGGGTAACTCACCCCTCCACTTT.

This chain connects TRBV7-9 to TRBJ1-1; D may be TRBD1 (6 bases). With 2 bases removed from V and 4 bases from J, the gap between germline ends came to 17 bases. Germline values: CDR1 SEHNR, CDR2 FQNEAQ (reference sequence). The CDR3 totals 16 residues. The chain's CDR3 is CASSLQGLVLGTEAFF. The CDR3 DNA reads TGTGCCAGCAGCTTACAGGGGCTGGTACTGGGCACTGAAGCTTTCTTT.

V gene TRBV7-3 combines with J gene TRBJ2-7; weak D call: TRBD2 (5 bases). Germline CDR1 reads SGHTA; CDR2 reads FQGTGA. The CDR3 has 15 residues. V shed 5 bases and J shed 2 bases, with 16 bases lying between them. The CDR3 nucleotides read TGTGCCAGCAGCGTCGTTGAGGGAGTAGCCTACGAGCAGTACTTC. It codes for CASSVVEGVAYEQYF. Combining the CDR3 with reference TRBV7-3 and TRBJ2-7 gives the whole variable domain GAGVSQTPSNKVTEKGKYVELRCDPISGHTALYWYRQSLGQGPEFLIYFQGTGAADDSGLPNDRFFAVRPEGSVSTLKIQRTERGDSAVYLCASSVVEGVAYEQYFGPGTRLTVT.

The V gene is TRBV2, the J gene TRBJ2-7, with D uncertain. This CDR3 contains 12 residues. V gave up 7 bases and J gave up 2 bases, with 9 bases separating them. The germline V gene encodes CDR1 SNHLY and CDR2 FYNNEI. For the CDR3, the DNA is TGTGCCAGCAAGGGCAGAACCTACGAGCAGTACTTC. It yields the protein CASKGRTYEQYF.

The chain uses TRBV4-2 and TRBJ2-5; D possibly corresponds to TRBD2 (6 bases). The length of the CDR3 is 17 residues. V was pared by 0 bases and J by 6 bases, with 20 bases between. Germline CDR1 and CDR2: LGHNA and YNFKEQ. The CDR3, as DNA: TGTGCCAGCAGCCAAGATCCCCTCTCGACTAGGCAGCAGACCCAGTACTTC. Encoded protein: CASSQDPLSTRQQTQYF.

This chain connects TRBV11-2 to TRBJ2-7; D is ambiguous. V shed 9 bases and J shed 4 bases, with 22 bases lying between them. From germline, CDR1 is SGHAT and CDR2 FQNNGV. The CDR3 contains 15 residues. CDR3 sequence reads: CASTGEFKTKYEQYF. For the CDR3, the DNA is TGTGCCAGTACTGGGGAATTTAAGACAAAATACGAGCAGTACTTC.

This clone has more than one count but fewer than ten. The chain joins TRBV4-1 to TRBJ1-2; D not resolved. Trimming cost V 2 bases and J 4 bases, with 14 bases left between them. The germline V gene encodes CDR1 MGHRA and CDR2 YSYEKL. The length of the CDR3 is 15 residues. The DNA of the CDR3 is TGCGCCAGCAGCCAAAGTACGGACCCCTTCTATGGCTACACCTTC. The encoded protein is CASSQSTDPFYGYTF.

The V gene is TRBV7-8, the J gene TRBJ1-3, with 8 bases aligning to TRBD1. Germline trimming cut 2 bases from V and 2 bases from J; bases unmatched to any gene: 5. Germline V gene lookup returns CDR1 SGHVS and CDR2 FQNEAQ. The CDR3 is 16 residues long. CDR3 in DNA: TGTGCCAGCAGCTTATTACAGGGACAGGCTGGAAACACCATATATTTT. Its translation is CASSLLQGQAGNTIYF.

The chain recombines TRBV11-2 with TRBJ2-7; 7 bases agree with TRBD2. J gave up 2 bases and V 3 bases, and 7 bases lay outside the gene matches. Germline CDR1 is SGHAT and CDR2 is FQNNGV. CDR3 length: 15 amino acids. This CDR3 reads CASSFIAGLPYEQYF. For the CDR3, the DNA is TGTGCCAGCAGCTTTATCGCGGGACTACCCTACGAGCAGTACTTC.

The chain employs TRBV6-6 and TRBJ1-5; 10 bases fit TRBD1. Germline V lookup: CDR1 MNHNY, CDR2 SVGAGI (reference sequence). Trimming cost V 9 bases and J 4 bases; bases outside gene matches: 6. The CDR3 sequence is 14 residues long. The CDR3 sequence is CASSGTGVNQPQHF. In DNA, the CDR3 is TGTGCCAGTTCCGGGACAGGGGTGAATCAGCCCCAGCATTTT.

This clone was seen only a few times. The sample holds other DNA sequences that translate to the same CDR3. The rearrangement uses TRBV6-1 and TRBJ1-2; D ambiguous. The CDR3 sequence is 12 residues long. Trimming removed 3 bases from V and 3 bases from J, with 5 bases in between. Germline assignment: CDR1 MNHNS and CDR2 SASEGT. CDR3 coding DNA: TGTGCCAGCAGTGAGGGCTACTATGGCTACACCTTC. This sequence encodes CASSEGYYGYTF.

This clone was detected once. DNA of the CDR3: TGTGCCTGGAGTGTAAAAGGGGCAGAAAACACCATATATTTT. It specifies CAWSVKGAENTIYF. The chain couples TRBV30 to TRBJ1-3, with a tentative D call TRBD1 (5 bases). In germline, CDR1 is GTSNPN, CDR2 SVGIG (reference sequence). The V gene lost 0 bases and the J gene lost 6 bases, with 12 bases spanning the gap. The CDR3 has 14 amino acids.

To note about this clone: The same CDR3 also results from other DNA sequences found in this sample. The V and J genes are TRBV11-2 and TRBJ1-1; D is unresolved. This CDR3 contains 12 residues. Trimming shortened V by 3 bases and J by 0 bases, and 2 bases separated the two germline ends. The V gene's germline CDR1 is SGHAT and CDR2 FQNNGV. This chain's CDR3 is CASSLLNTEAFF. The DNA of the CDR3 is TGTGCCAGCAGCTTGCTGAACACTGAAGCTTTCTTT.

The chain combines TRBV6-1 with TRBJ1-4; 9 bases match TRBD1. This CDR3 comprises 14 residues. Germline V gene sequence: CDR1 MNHNS, CDR2 SASEGT. The J segment lost 5 bases and the V segment lost 8 bases, leaving 6 bases of the junction unmatched. CDR3 bases: TGTGCCAGCGCCTCCGGGACAGGGAATGAAAAACTGTTTTTT. It codes for CASASGTGNEKLFF.

The genes are TRBV10-3 and TRBJ2-5; weak D call: TRBD2 (5 bases). The CDR3 is made up of 12 amino acids. Trimming removed 1 base from V and 5 bases from J, with 5 bases in between. The germline V gene has CDR1 ENHRY and CDR2 SYGVKD. For the CDR3, the DNA is TGTGCCATCAGTGAGTGGGAGGAGACCCAGTACTTC. As protein: CAISEWEETQYF.

The CDR3 sequence: CASSSDNNEQFF. The CDR3 DNA follows: TGTGCCAGCAGTTCAGACAACAATGAGCAGTTCTTC. The chain couples TRBV7-9 to TRBJ2-1; D not certain. This CDR3 region has 12 residues. The ends were cut back, 6 bases at V and 5 bases at J, with 8 bases in the middle. The germline gives CDR1 SEHNR, CDR2 FQNEAQ (reference sequence).

The genes are TRBV5-1 and TRBJ2-7, with 9 bases fitting TRBD1. V shed 4 bases and J 6 bases; nucleotides not matched to a gene: 8. CDR3 length: 14 residues. From germline, CDR1 is SGHRS and CDR2 YFSETQ. CDR3 bases: TGCGCCAGCAGCCCGGGGACAGGGTTTACCGAGCAGTACTTC. It is translated as CASSPGTGFTEQYF.

The chain has TRBV5-4 and TRBJ2-5; 11 bases fit TRBD2. J was trimmed by 1 base and V by 4 bases; bases with no gene match: 6. The CDR3 extends over 16 amino acids. CDR1 is SGHNT, CDR2 YYREEE, per germline (reference sequence). The CDR3 sequence is CASSPGGLAGQETQYF. In DNA, the CDR3 is TGTGCCAGCAGCCCGGGTGGACTAGCGGGCCAAGAGACCCAGTACTTC.

V gene TRBV18 combines with J gene TRBJ2-2; D is unresolved. CDR3 length equals 15 residues. V lost 3 bases and J lost 3, with 11 bases in between. The V gene's germline CDR1 is KGHSH and CDR2 LQKENI. CDR3 sequence reads: CASSPTGFDTGELFF. CDR3 bases: TGTGCCAGCTCACCGACCGGGTTTGACACCGGGGAGCTGTTTTTT. The full variable domain, its missing parts supplied by reference TRBV18 and TRBJ2-2, is NAGVMQNPRHLVRRRGQEARLRCSPMKGHSHVYWYRQLPEEGLKFMVYLQKENIIDESGMPKERFSAEFPKEGPSILRIQQVVRGDSAAYFCASSPTGFDTGELFFGEGSRLTVL.

About this clone: An end of the junction differs from the germline gene, which may be a read error. The V call is TRBV7-2, the J call TRBJ2-7, with 11 nucleotides matching TRBD2. There are 15 residues in the CDR3. The germline CDR1 and CDR2 sequences are SGHTA and FQGNSA. The CDR3 spells CASRLAGGLSYEQYF. The CDR3 coding sequence is TGTGCCAGCAGATTAGCGGGAGGGCTTTCCTACGAGCAGTACTTC.